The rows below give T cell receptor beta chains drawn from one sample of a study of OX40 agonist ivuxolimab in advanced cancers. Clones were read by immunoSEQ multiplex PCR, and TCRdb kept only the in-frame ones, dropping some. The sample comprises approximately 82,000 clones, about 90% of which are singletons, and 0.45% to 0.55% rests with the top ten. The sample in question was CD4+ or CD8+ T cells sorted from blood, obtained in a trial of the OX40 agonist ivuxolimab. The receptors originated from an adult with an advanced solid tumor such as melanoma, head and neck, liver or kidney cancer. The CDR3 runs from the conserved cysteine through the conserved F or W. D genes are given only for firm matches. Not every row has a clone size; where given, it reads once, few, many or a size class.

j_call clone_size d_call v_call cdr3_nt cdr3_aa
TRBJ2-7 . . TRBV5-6 TGTGCCAGCAGCTTGGGGGCCTACGAGCAGTACTTC CASSLGAYEQYF
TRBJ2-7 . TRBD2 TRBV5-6 TGTGCCAGCAGGAGACTAGCGCAAGCCTACGAGCAGTACTTC CASRRLAQAYEQYF
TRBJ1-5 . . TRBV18 TGTGCCAGCTCACCAGGCAGGGCAAATCAGCCCCAGCATTTT CASSPGRANQPQHF
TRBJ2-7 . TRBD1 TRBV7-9 TGTGCCAGCAGCTCCCTAACAGGGGGGAGCTCCTACGAGCAGTACTTC CASSSLTGGSSYEQYF
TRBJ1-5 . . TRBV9 TGTGCCAGCAGCGTAGGTTTCAATCAGCCCCAGCATTTT CASSVGFNQPQHF
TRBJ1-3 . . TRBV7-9 TGTGCCAGCAGCTTAGCGCGTCGGCAGGGTCTCTCTGGAAACACCATATATTTT CASSLARRQGLSGNTIYF
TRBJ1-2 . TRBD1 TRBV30 TGTGCCTGGAGTGTCGGGACAGGATATGGCTACACCTTC CAWSVGTGYGYTF
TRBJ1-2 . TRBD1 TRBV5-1 TGCGCCAGCAGCTCGACAGGGGGCGCGGGAGGCTACACCTTC CASSSTGGAGGYTF
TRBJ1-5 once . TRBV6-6 TGTGCCAGCAGTCCAGGAGGCTATAGCAATCAGCCCCAGCATTTT CASSPGGYSNQPQHF
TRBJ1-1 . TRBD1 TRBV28 TGTGCCAGCAGTTTGACAGGGTCGGACACTGAAGCTTTCTTT CASSLTGSDTEAFF
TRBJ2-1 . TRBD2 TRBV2 TGTGCCAGTAAGCGGGAGGGTGCCTACAATGAGCAGTTCTTC CASKREGAYNEQFF